Listed below are T cell receptor beta chains from one sample, sequenced in a study of T cells expressing NK-cell markers. From the 5' RACE reads, TCRdb lists one entry per CDR3 protein and no DNA. The sample table includes around 260,000 distinct CDR3 sequences. The sequencing sample was made of blood T cells: a sorted CD56 or NKG2C T cell subset, CD4+ or CD8+ T cells, or bulk PBMC T cells (not recorded which). The receptors were sampled from a woman aged 18-69 years in good health. The CDR3 runs from the conserved cysteine through the conserved F or W.

j_call	v_call	cdr3_aa
TRBJ2-2	TRBV24-1	CATSDSTTAGELFF
TRBJ1-4	TRBV6-5	CASSYGPTNEKLFF
TRBJ2-3	TRBV20-1	CSARDQARGTRTTWGF
TRBJ1-6	TRBV4-2	CASSQAGQGLYSPLHF
TRBJ2-3	TRBV12-3/TRBV12-4	CASSQDSPEDTQYF
TRBJ1-1	TRBV6-2/TRBV6-3	CASSWGAWDTEAFF
TRBJ2-7	TRBV5-4	CASSLASGRYPYEQYF
TRBJ1-2	TRBV5-5	CASSLAVAGAHYGYGYTF
TRBJ2-7	TRBV20-1	CSALPGVGGEQYF
TRBJ1-4	TRBV6-5	CASSLTGTGKEEKLFF
TRBJ2-3	TRBV4-3	CASSQDLAGATDTQYF
TRBJ1-2	TRBV29-1	CSVGGENYGYTF
TRBJ2-5	TRBV5-1	CASSSQDWQTQYF
TRBJ2-1	TRBV9	CASSVNSPHDQFF
TRBJ2-1	TRBV28	CASSLFRGSYNEQFF
TRBJ2-7	TRBV27	CASSSAGLGSYEQYF
TRBJ1-1	TRBV5-1	CASSYDGTGNTEAFF
TRBJ1-5	TRBV5-1	CASSLGQGINQPQHF
TRBJ1-6	TRBV7-2	CASSLQGGGSPLHF
TRBJ2-3	TRBV12-3/TRBV12-4	CASSFITGQWTDTQYF
TRBJ1-6	TRBV5-6	CASSPDRSSYNSPLHF
TRBJ1-1	TRBV19	CASRDPVTEAFF
TRBJ2-5	TRBV6-1	CASRGRLQETQYF